This T cell receptor (beta chain) was recovered during a study of CD8+CD57+ T cells in acquired aplastic anemia. Genomic DNA served as template for TCR beta VDJ and CDR3 profiling. MiXCR, run by TCRdb on the reads, gives a single entry per CDR3 protein. Among roughly 200,000 distinct CDR3 sequences, nearly 65% were seen once, and the ten largest hold under 45%. Individuals selected for sequencing had exhibited CD8+CD57+ cell expansion on flow cytometry. V was clipped by 5 bases and J by 0 bases, with 8 bases between them. Germline values: CDR1 DFQATT, CDR2 SNEGSKA (reference sequence). The CDR3 totals 13 residues.

Source material: sorted CD4+, CD8+, or CD8+CD57+ T cells (not recorded which) from PBMCs. This sequence originates from a human donor with aplastic anemia. The chain employs TRBV20-1 and TRBJ1-3, with a weak D call TRBD1 (5 bases). CDR3 nucleotide sequence: TGCAGTGCTGACAGAGGCTCTGGAAACACCATATATTTT. This codes for CSADRGSGNTIYF.